This TCR beta chain comes out of a study of shared T cell receptors in the human thymus. Generated by immunoSEQ multiplex PCR, the TCRdb table keeps only in-frame clones and is missing some. Among hundreds of thousands of clones listed, over 75% were seen once. There are 14 residues in the CDR3. CDR1 is SEHNR and CDR2 is FQNEAQ in the germline V gene (reference sequence). Trimming stripped 5 bases from V and 2 bases from J, with 10 bases between. These same records also appear under a second study, on human thymus T cells. That work contributes: Across thymic and blood repertoires, the usage of V and J genes appeared to be biased. Related studies found that unrelated individuals share highly overlapping thymic repertoires.

This sequence joins TRBV7-9 and TRBJ1-3, with D maybe TRBD1 (5 bases). Sequencing used thymocytes. The TCR sequence derives from a girl younger than two with a congenital heart defect. The CDR3 region has the DNA TGTGCCAGCAGCCCGGGGGGGGCTGGAAACACCATATATTTT. This gives the protein CASSPGGAGNTIYF.